This TCR beta chain was retrieved from a study of human T cells and chemical hapten exposure. About the research overall: Once 0.01% DPC had been applied to the upper back by patch test, readings were taken at 6 days. Small differences in pooled library volume mainly drove the variation in TCR yields per sample. Broader study findings: Donors in the study had alopecia, meaning their immune response may differ from healthy people's.

The sample's time point: patch test 1, 2 weeks after DPC sensitization. Stated treatment: therapeutic diphenylcyclopropenone sensitization with weekly scalp DPC. Relative to its sample, this clonotype is medium-sized (0.01 to 0.1%). Its antigen is not known. The ends were cut back, 4 bases at V and 1 base at J, with 1 base in the middle. The CDR3 covers 12 residues. Germline V lookup: CDR1 MDHEN, CDR2 SYDVKM. Original processing methods: Per-sample TCR counts ranged from 23,224 to 690,600, median around 96,000. One entry per CDR3 protein, called by TCRdb with MiXCR from the RACE reads. The V and J calls and clone size are TCRdb's, not the authors'. The sample carries 95,000 to 100,000 distinct CDR3 sequences, roughly 12% recorded once.

This chain uses TRBV28 with TRBJ2-2; the D is unclear. This clonotype was sampled from a woman between 35 and 50 years old with alopecia areata. Some clones in this sample may be carry-over from other donors' samples. The input for sequencing was whole blood, taken in connection with sensitization to the hapten diphenylcyclopropenone (DPC). The CDR3 here is CASSWNTGELFF. The CDR3, as DNA: TGTGCCAGCAGTTGGAACACCGGGGAGCTGTTTTTT.